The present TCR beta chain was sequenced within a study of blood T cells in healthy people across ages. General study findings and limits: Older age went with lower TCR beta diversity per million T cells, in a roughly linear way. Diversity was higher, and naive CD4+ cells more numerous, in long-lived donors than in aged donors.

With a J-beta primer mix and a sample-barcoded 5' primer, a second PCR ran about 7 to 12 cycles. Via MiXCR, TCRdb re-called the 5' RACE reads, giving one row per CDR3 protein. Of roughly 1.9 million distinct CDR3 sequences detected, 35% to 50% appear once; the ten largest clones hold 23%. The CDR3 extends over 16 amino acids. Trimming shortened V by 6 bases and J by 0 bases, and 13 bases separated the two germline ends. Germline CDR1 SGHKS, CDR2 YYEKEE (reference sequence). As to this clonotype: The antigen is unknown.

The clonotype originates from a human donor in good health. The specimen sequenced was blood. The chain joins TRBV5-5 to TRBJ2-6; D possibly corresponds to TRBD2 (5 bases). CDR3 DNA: TGTGCCAGCATTGCGGGCCTCCGCTCTGGGGCCAACGTCCTGACTTTC. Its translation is CASIAGLRSGANVLTF.